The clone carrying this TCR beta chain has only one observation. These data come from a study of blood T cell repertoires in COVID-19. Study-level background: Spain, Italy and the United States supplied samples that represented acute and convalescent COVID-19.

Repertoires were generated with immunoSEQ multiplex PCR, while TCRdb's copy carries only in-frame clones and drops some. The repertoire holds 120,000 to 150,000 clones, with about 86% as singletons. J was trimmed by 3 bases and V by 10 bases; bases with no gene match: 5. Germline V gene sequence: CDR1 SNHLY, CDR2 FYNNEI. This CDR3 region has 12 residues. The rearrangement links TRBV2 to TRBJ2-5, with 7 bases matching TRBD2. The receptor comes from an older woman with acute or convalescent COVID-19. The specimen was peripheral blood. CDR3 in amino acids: CATREVEETQYF. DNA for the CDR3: TGTGCCACCCGGGAGGTAGAAGAGACCCAGTACTTC.